What follows are 32 T cell receptor beta chains derived from one specimen sequenced in a study of CD8+CD57+ T cells in acquired aplastic anemia. The use of genomic DNA as template underpinned the TCR beta VDJ and CDR3 profiling. TCRdb processed the reads anew with MiXCR; each CDR3 protein has one entry. The top ten clones hold under 60% of a sample with about 200,000 distinct CDR3 sequences, less than 75% of them seen once. Selection for sequencing was limited to patients who had shown CD8+CD57+ cell expansion by flow cytometry. The sequenced sample consisted of sorted CD4+, CD8+, or CD8+CD57+ T cells (not recorded which) from PBMCs. Receptors originate from a human donor with aplastic anemia.

The chain uses TRBV7-8 and TRBJ1-3, with D possibly TRBD1 on 5 matching bases. CDR1 and CDR2 (germline): SGHVS, FQNEAQ. This CDR3 has 16 amino acids. Trimming removed 3 bases at V and 3 bases at J, with 15 bases between. The CDR3 sequence is CASSFAAGFGGNTIYF. CDR3 coding DNA: TGTGCCAGCAGCTTCGCAGCAGGGTTCGGTGGAAACACCATATATTTT.

This chain joins TRBV20-1 and TRBJ2-5; D is perhaps TRBD2 (6 bases). V was pared by 4 bases and J by 4 bases, with 22 bases between. The CDR3 sequence is 16 residues long. In germline, CDR1 is DFQATT, CDR2 SNEGSKA (reference sequence). CDR3 nucleotides: TGCAGTGCTAAGGGCCAACGGAGGGCAATTTCAGAGACCCAGTACTTC. As protein: CSAKGQRRAISETQYF.

The gene calls are TRBV19 and TRBJ1-2, with TRBD1 identical over 10 bases. The CDR3 loop spans 17 amino acids. The V gene end was trimmed by 4 bases and the J gene end by 3 bases; junction bases not matched to a gene: 11. Germline V gene sequence: CDR1 LNHDA, CDR2 SQIVND (reference sequence). The CDR3 spells CASSNRDRGYSYYGYTF. The DNA of the CDR3 is TGTGCCAGTAGTAACCGGGACAGGGGCTACAGCTACTATGGCTACACCTTC.

In the case of this clonotype: Possible read error: a much larger clone is one base away. This chain joins TRBV7-9 and TRBJ2-1; TRBD2 aligns across 7 bases. Germline loops: CDR1 SEHNR, CDR2 FQNEAQ (reference sequence). The length of the CDR3 is 16 residues. CDR3 region: CANSGEKGQVFGEQFF. DNA for the CDR3: TGTGCCAACAGCGGGGAGAAGGGGCAGGTTTTCGGGGAGCAGTTCTTC.

The rearrangement uses TRBV7-6 and TRBJ2-4; TRBD2 agrees at 8 bases. CDR1 is SGHVS and CDR2 is FNYEAQ in the germline V gene. Germline trimming cut 7 bases from V and 8 bases from J; bases unmatched to any gene: 10. This CDR3 region has 14 residues. The CDR3 DNA is TGTGCCAGCATCTTGCGGGGGGCAGGAGACATTCAGTACTTC. This codes for CASILRGAGDIQYF.

The gene calls are TRBV10-3 and TRBJ1-6, with TRBD1 matching over 7 bases. There are 14 residues in the CDR3. Germline V gives CDR1 ENHRY, CDR2 SYGVKD. Trimming removed 2 bases from V and 9 bases from J; junction bases left unmatched: 4. The CDR3 DNA sequence: TGTGCCATCAGTGAGGACAGGGAAGTTTCACCCCTCCACTTT. It is translated as CAISEDREVSPLHF.

The chain uses TRBV9 and TRBJ1-2; D gene ambiguous. CDR1 and CDR2 (germline): SGDLS, YYNGEE. V gave up 0 bases and J gave up 4 bases, with 13 bases separating them. The length of the CDR3 is 15 residues. The CDR3 nucleotides are TGTGCCAGCAGCGTAGACCTCCGTGGCGGCTATGGCTACACCTTC. Protein product: CASSVDLRGGYGYTF.

V and J are TRBV12-3 or TRBV12-4 and TRBJ1-5, with D unclear. V was clipped by 3 bases and J by 7 bases, with 13 bases between them. There are 14 residues in the CDR3. The CDR3 reads CASSFHGAEQPQHF. The CDR3 DNA sequence: TGTGCCAGCAGTTTTCACGGAGCTGAACAGCCCCAGCATTTT.

This clonotype was recorded a few times. The V and J genes are TRBV10-1 and TRBJ2-7; D assignment may be TRBD1 or TRBD2 (5 bases each). The CDR3 runs 12 residues. The germline V gene encodes CDR1 WNHNN and CDR2 SYGVQD (reference sequence). Between the trimmed V and J ends, which lost 5 bases and 7 bases, there was a span of 12 bases. DNA of the CDR3: TGCGCCAGCAGTACGGGACCTGGGGAGCAGTACTTC. Amino acids: CASSTGPGEQYF.

The chain combines TRBV10-3 with TRBJ2-5; D is possibly TRBD2 (5 bases). V was cut by 10 bases and J by 7 bases, with 19 bases left in between. The CDR3 sequence is 13 residues long. Per the germline V gene, CDR1 is ENHRY and CDR2 is SYGVKD. DNA for the CDR3: TGTGCCACCAGGCCTGAGGGTGTAGGGACCCAGTACTTC. Its protein product is CATRPEGVGTQYF.

This clonotype was observed a few times. J is TRBJ2-5 and V is TRBV20-1; 7 bases are shared with TRBD1. Per the germline V gene, CDR1 is DFQATT and CDR2 is SNEGSKA (reference sequence). V shed 3 bases, J shed 1 base, and the junction held 8 bases outside the gene matches. CDR3 length: 15 amino acids. CDR3 nucleotides: TGCAGTGCTAGGCCCGGGACAGAAAGCCAAGAGACCCAGTACTTC. Translation: CSARPGTESQETQYF.

The chain links TRBV12-3 or TRBV12-4 to TRBJ1-2; D perhaps matches TRBD1 (5 bases). This CDR3 has 16 residues. The V end lost 6 bases, the J end lost 3 bases, and 20 bases lay between the germline ends. This CDR3 is CASSQDEVRAHYGYTF. The CDR3 DNA reads TGTGCCAGCAGCCAAGATGAGGTCAGGGCACACTATGGCTACACCTTC.

The genes are TRBV15 and TRBJ2-7, with D perhaps matching TRBD1 (5 bases). The CDR3 totals 15 residues. Trimming removed 1 base at V and 0 bases at J, with 10 bases between. Germline assignment: CDR1 LNHNV and CDR2 YYDKDF (reference sequence). CDR3 sequence reads: CATSRGEDNSYEQYF. Written as DNA, the CDR3 is TGTGCCACCAGCAGAGGTGAGGACAACTCCTACGAGCAGTACTTC. Based on the CDR3 plus reference TRBV15 and TRBJ2-7, the full variable domain is DAMVIQNPRYQVTQFGKPVTLSCSQTLNHNVMYWYQQKSSQAPKLLFHYYDKDFNNEADTPDNFQSRRPNTSFCFLDIRSPGLGDTAMYLCATSRGEDNSYEQYFGPGTRLTVT.

The V call is TRBV5-6, the J call TRBJ2-7, with D unresolved. CDR1 and CDR2 from the germline V gene are SGHDT and YYEEEE. This CDR3 has 14 residues. The germline V and J ends were trimmed by 0 bases and 3 bases, with 10 bases remaining between them. In DNA form, the CDR3 reads TGTGCCAGCAGCTTGGGACTGTCCCTCTACGAGCAGTACTTC. This translates into CASSLGLSLYEQYF.

The genes are TRBV7-9 and TRBJ1-3; D remains unclear. Trimming shortened V by 6 bases and J by 0 bases, and 15 bases separated the two germline ends. The CDR3 consists of 16 residues. Germline CDR1 and CDR2: SEHNR and FQNEAQ (reference sequence). The CDR3 sequence: CASSHLAGGSGNTIYF. CDR3 bases: TGTGCCAGCAGTCACCTTGCGGGCGGCTCTGGAAACACCATATATTTT.

Remarks on this clonotype: A read error may produce the germline difference seen at one junction end. The genes are TRBV7-6 and TRBJ2-3; D is perhaps TRBD2 (5 bases). The CDR3 contains 15 residues. Germline values: CDR1 SGHVS, CDR2 FNYEAQ. The CDR3 protein is CASSPAGVGPDTQYF. The CDR3 nucleotides read TGTGCCAGCAGCCCCGCGGGTGTTGGGCCAGACACGCAGTATTTT.

The chain uses TRBV7-3 and TRBJ1-1, with TRBD1 matching over 9 bases. CDR3 length: 15 residues. The junction had 9 bases not matched to a gene; V was cut back by 5 bases and J by 5 bases. The germline V gene encodes CDR1 SGHTA and CDR2 FQGTGA. The chain's CDR3 is CASSPGTGMGTEAFF. DNA of the CDR3: TGTGCCAGCAGCCCCGGGACAGGGATGGGGACTGAAGCTTTCTTT.

The V and J genes are TRBV25-1 and TRBJ2-1; 7 nucleotides line up with TRBD1. Germline-derived CDR1 and CDR2 are MGHDK and SYGVNS. J gave up 10 bases and V 8 bases, and 8 bases lay outside the gene matches. The CDR3 totals 12 residues. In DNA, the CDR3 is TGTGCCAGCGGGACAGCCAACTGGGAGCAGTTCTTC. Amino acid sequence: CASGTANWEQFF. The full variable domain, rest sourced from reference TRBV25-1 and TRBJ2-1, is EADIYQTPRYLVIGTGKKITLECSQTMGHDKMYWYQQDPGMELHLIHYSYGVNSTEKGDLSSESTVSRIRTEHFPLTLESARPSHTSQYLCASGTANWEQFFGPGTRLTVL.

CDR3 coding DNA: TGTGCCACCAGCAGAGAGGTGGGTTCGTACGAGCAGTACTTC. Encoded protein: CATSREVGSYEQYF. The chain couples TRBV15 to TRBJ2-7; no clear D. Trimming left V 0 bases short and J 4 bases short, with 10 bases between. This CDR3 is 14 amino acids long. From germline, CDR1 is LNHNV and CDR2 YYDKDF (reference sequence).

This chain connects TRBV7-8 to TRBJ2-1; 7 nucleotides line up with TRBD1. V lost 2 bases to trimming and J lost 7 bases; unmatched junction nucleotides: 14. The CDR3 covers 17 residues. Germline values: CDR1 SGHVS, CDR2 FQNEAQ. CDR3 in DNA: TGTGCCAGCAGCTTAAGGACCGGGACAGCTTTCTGGAATGAGCAGTTCTTC. Residues: CASSLRTGTAFWNEQFF.

The chain carries TRBV25-1 and TRBJ1-2; D is ambiguous. V lost 3 bases to trimming and J lost 8 bases, with 19 bases between them. Germline V gene data show CDR1 as MGHDK and CDR2 as SYGVNS. CDR3 length: 15 residues. As DNA, the CDR3 is TGTGCCAGCAGTGAGACCGGGTCTAGGAGGGAGGGCTACACCTTC. This codes for CASSETGSRREGYTF.

This clonotype has ten or more counts. The chain has TRBV5-8 and TRBJ1-1; D not resolved. Trimming removed 1 base from V and 1 base from J, with 2 bases in between. Germline CDR1 is SGHTS and CDR2 is YDEGEE. This CDR3 is built from 12 residues. CDR3 coding DNA: TGTGCCAGCAGCTTGCCGAACACTGAAGCTTTCTTT. It is translated as CASSLPNTEAFF.

The CDR3 spells CASGTENPYEQYF. CDR3 in DNA: TGTGCCAGCGGGACGGAGAATCCCTACGAGCAGTACTTC. V is TRBV11-2 and J is TRBJ2-7; either TRBD1 or TRBD2 may fit D (5 bases each). In germline, CDR1 is SGHAT, CDR2 FQNNGV. The CDR3 has 13 amino acids. V gave up 8 bases and J gave up 2 bases, with 13 bases separating them.

CDR3 nucleotides: TGTGCCAGTAGTAAAACTAGCACAGATACGCAGTATTTT. It codes for CASSKTSTDTQYF. The rearrangement uses TRBV19 and TRBJ2-3; D uncertain. Trimming stripped 4 bases from V and 0 bases from J, with 5 bases between. Germline V lookup: CDR1 LNHDA, CDR2 SQIVND (reference sequence). The CDR3 length is 13 residues.

The chain couples TRBV12-3 or TRBV12-4 to TRBJ1-5; D uncertain. CDR3 length equals 14 residues. V was trimmed by 5 bases and J by 3 bases, leaving 11 bases between them. The CDR3 reads CASSLSPPNQPQHF. Written as DNA, the CDR3 is TGTGCCAGCAGTCTAAGTCCACCCAATCAGCCCCAGCATTTT.

The rearrangement joins TRBV10-3 to TRBJ2-3, with 8 positions matching TRBD2. Losses at the gene ends were 7 bases for V and 2 bases for J; bases not matched to a gene: 5. The CDR3 runs to 14 residues. Germline CDR1 ENHRY, CDR2 SYGVKD. The CDR3 loop reads CAIMTGGATDTQYF. The CDR3 region has the DNA TGTGCCATCATGACGGGGGGGGCCACAGATACGCAGTATTTT.

This clonotype came up many times. The gene calls are TRBV6-1 and TRBJ1-3; tentative D call: TRBD1 (5 bases). Germline lookup yields CDR1 MNHNS and CDR2 SASEGT. The CDR3 contains 16 residues. The CDR3 reads CAHTAGRFSSGNTIYF. The CDR3 region has the DNA TGTGCTCATACTGCAGGGCGATTCTCCTCTGGAAACACCATATATTTT.

Notes on this clonotype: The junction shows a germline mismatch at one end, possibly a read error. The V and J genes are TRBV10-3 and TRBJ2-7, with D hard to call. Germline V gene sequence: CDR1 ENHRY, CDR2 SYGVKD. The length of the CDR3 is 12 residues. This CDR3 is CASSESVNEQYF. The DNA of the CDR3 is TGTGCCAGCAGTGAATCAGTGAACGAGCAGTACTTC.

In its sample, this clonotype was seen a few times. The chain carries TRBV20-1 and TRBJ1-5; D is perhaps TRBD1 (5 bases). The CDR3 consists of 14 residues. Germline V CDR1 and CDR2: DFQATT, SNEGSKA (reference sequence). The ends were cut back, 3 bases at V and 1 base at J, with 10 bases in the middle. The CDR3 is CSASGAGSNQPQHF. The CDR3 nucleotides read TGCAGTGCTAGCGGGGCAGGGAGCAATCAGCCCCAGCATTTT.

The chain links TRBV6-1 to TRBJ1-1; D call uncertain. This CDR3 is built from 13 residues. Trimming removed 7 bases from V and 7 bases from J, with 16 bases in between. The germline gives CDR1 MNHNS, CDR2 SASEGT. DNA for the CDR3: TGTGCCAGCAACACTGACATTAGAGATGAAGCTTTCTTT. Amino acid sequence: CASNTDIRDEAFF.

The chain couples TRBV19 to TRBJ1-1; D is unclear. The germline V and J ends were trimmed by 3 bases and 5 bases, with 13 bases remaining between them. The V gene's germline CDR1 is LNHDA and CDR2 SQIVND (reference sequence). The CDR3 contains 14 residues. In nucleotides, the CDR3 is TGTGCCAGTAGTATTGGGCAGTTGGGGACTGAAGCTTTCTTT. It translates to CASSIGQLGTEAFF. The whole variable domain, remainder taken from reference TRBV19 and TRBJ1-1, is DGGITQSPKYLFRKEGQNVTLSCEQNLNHDAMYWYRQDPGQGLRLIYYSQIVNDFQKGDIAEGYSVSREKKESFPLTVTSAQKNPTAFYLCASSIGQLGTEAFFGQGTRLTVV.

Only a few counts were recorded for this clonotype. The chain is built from TRBV10-3 and TRBJ2-2; no clear D gene. The germline CDR1 and CDR2 sequences are ENHRY and SYGVKD. This CDR3 is 14 amino acids long. V dropped 0 bases and J dropped 4 bases, with 6 bases sitting between them. The DNA of the CDR3 is TGTGCCATCAGTGAGTCGCAGGTCACCGGGGAGCTGTTTTTT. Residues: CAISESQVTGELFF.